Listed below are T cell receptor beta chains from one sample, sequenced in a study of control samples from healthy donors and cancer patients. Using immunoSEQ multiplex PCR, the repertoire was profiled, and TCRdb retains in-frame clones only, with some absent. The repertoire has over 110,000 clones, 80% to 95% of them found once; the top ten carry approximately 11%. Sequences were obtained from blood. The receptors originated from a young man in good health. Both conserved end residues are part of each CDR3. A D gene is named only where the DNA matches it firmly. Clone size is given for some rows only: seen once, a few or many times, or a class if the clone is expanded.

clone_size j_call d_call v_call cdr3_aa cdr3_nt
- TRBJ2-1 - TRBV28 CASSSGSQSEFF TGTGCCAGCAGTTCCGGGTCCCAGTCCGAGTTCTTC
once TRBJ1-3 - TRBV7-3 CASRAAWSSGNTIYF TGTGCCAGCAGGGCAGCCTGGAGCTCTGGAAACACCATATATTTT
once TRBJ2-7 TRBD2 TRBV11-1 CASSQIRTRDYEQYF TGTGCCAGCAGCCAAATTCGGACTAGAGACTACGAGCAGTACTTC
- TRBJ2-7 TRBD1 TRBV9 CASSGERDGKGTGSHEQYF TGTGCCAGCAGCGGGGAACGGGATGGGAAGGGGACAGGGTCCCACGAGCAGTACTTC
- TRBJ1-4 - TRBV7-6 CASTASTATNEKLFF TGTGCCAGCACCGCATCGACAGCAACTAATGAAAAACTGTTTTTT
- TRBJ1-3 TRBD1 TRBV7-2 CASSLRQGNGNTIYF TGTGCCAGCAGTTTAAGACAGGGCAATGGAAACACCATATATTTT
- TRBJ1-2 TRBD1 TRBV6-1 CASIPTGGLGYTF TGTGCCAGCATCCCAACAGGGGGTCTTGGCTACACCTTC
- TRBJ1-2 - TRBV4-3 CASSGSGTHLRGYTF TGCGCCAGCAGCGGATCCGGGACACACTTAAGAGGCTACACCTTC
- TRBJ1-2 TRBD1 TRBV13 CASSLGQTGGGMDGYTF TGTGCCAGCAGCTTAGGGCAGACAGGGGGTGGGATGGATGGCTACACCTTC
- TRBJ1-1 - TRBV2 CASSVNNEAFF TGTGCCAGCAGTGTTAACAATGAAGCTTTCTTT
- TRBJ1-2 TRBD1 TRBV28 CASRAIGQGRPNYGYTF TGTGCCAGCAGAGCGATCGGACAGGGGAGGCCTAACTATGGCTACACCTTC
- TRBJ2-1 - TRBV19 CASSNNRVEQFF TGTGCCAGTAGTAACAACAGGGTTGAGCAGTTCTTC
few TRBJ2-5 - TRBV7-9 CASSLGVRDSQETQYF TGTGCCAGCAGCTTAGGCGTCCGGGACTCACAAGAGACCCAGTACTTC
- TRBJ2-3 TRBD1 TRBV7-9 CASSKGASDTQYF TGTGCCAGCAGCAAGGGGGCTTCAGATACGCAGTATTTT
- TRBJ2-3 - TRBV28 CASSKITTDTQYF TGTGCCAGCAGTAAGATAACCACAGATACGCAGTATTTT
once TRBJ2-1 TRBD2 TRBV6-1 CASSEAPPGEGEIDEQFF TGTGCCAGCAGTGAAGCCCCTCCTGGGGAGGGTGAGATCGATGAGCAGTTCTTC
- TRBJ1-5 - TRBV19 CASSIFSGGQPQHF TGTGCCAGTAGTATCTTTTCGGGCGGTCAGCCCCAGCATTTT
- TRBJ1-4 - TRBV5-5 CASSLPGNEKLFF TGTGCCAGCAGCTTGCCCGGTAATGAAAAACTGTTTTTT
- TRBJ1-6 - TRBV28 CASSLTGPIINNSPLHF TGTGCCAGCAGTTTAACAGGACCAATAATAAATAATTCACCCCTCCACTTT
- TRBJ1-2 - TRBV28 CATCWGLDASYTF TGTGCCACCTGCTGGGGATTGGACGCCAGCTACACCTTC
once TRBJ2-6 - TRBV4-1 CASSPWAGTSGANVLTF TGCGCCAGCAGCCCCTGGGCAGGAACCTCTGGGGCCAACGTCCTGACTTTC
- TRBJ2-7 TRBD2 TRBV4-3 CASSQGTSGSLRGQYF TGCGCCAGCAGCCAGGGGACTAGCGGGAGCCTACGAGGGCAGTACTTC
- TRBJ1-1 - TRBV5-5 CASSLVPQKKNTEAFF TGTGCCAGCAGCTTGGTACCGCAGAAGAAGAACACTGAAGCTTTCTTT
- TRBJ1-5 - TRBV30 CAWSSGIWQPQHF TGTGCCTGGAGTTCAGGGATCTGGCAGCCCCAGCATTTT
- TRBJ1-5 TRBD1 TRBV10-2 CASSGRTGVNSNQPQHF TGCGCCAGCAGTGGCCGGACAGGGGTTAATAGCAATCAGCCCCAGCATTTT
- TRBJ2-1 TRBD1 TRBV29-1 CSVRDRISEQFF TGCAGCGTTCGGGACAGGATTAGTGAGCAGTTCTTC
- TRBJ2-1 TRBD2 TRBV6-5 CASSYSKAGGPGEQFF TGTGCCAGCAGTTACTCGAAGGCGGGAGGGCCCGGGGAGCAGTTCTTC
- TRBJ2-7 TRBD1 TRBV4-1 CASSQALDRGYEQYF TGCGCCAGCAGCCAAGCCCTGGACAGGGGCTACGAGCAGTACTTC
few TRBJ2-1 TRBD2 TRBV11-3 CASSPSGVNEQFF TGTGCCAGCAGTCCTAGCGGGGTTAATGAGCAGTTCTTC
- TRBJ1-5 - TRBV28 CASSLRTLNQPQHF TGTGCCAGCAGTTTACGGACACTGAATCAGCCCCAGCATTTT
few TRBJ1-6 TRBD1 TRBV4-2 CASSLGQGRPLHF TGTGCCAGCAGCCTGGGACAGGGTCGACCCCTCCACTTT
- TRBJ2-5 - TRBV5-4 CASSLAAGIETQYF TGTGCCAGCAGCTTGGCCGCTGGGATTGAGACCCAGTACTTC
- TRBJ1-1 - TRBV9 CASSVVDGRTEAFF TGTGCCAGCAGCGTAGTTGACGGACGGACTGAAGCTTTCTTT
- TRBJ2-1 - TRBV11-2 CASSRSRGTGTYNEQFF TGTGCCAGCAGCCGAAGCCGGGGGACTGGAACCTACAATGAGCAGTTCTTC
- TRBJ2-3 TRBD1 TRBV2 CASSEGTAPTDTQYF TGTGCCAGCAGTGAGGGGACAGCGCCCACAGATACGCAGTATTTT
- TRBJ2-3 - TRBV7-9 CASSLVQAEDTQYF TGTGCCAGCAGCTTAGTCCAGGCGGAAGATACGCAGTATTTT
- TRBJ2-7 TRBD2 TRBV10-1 CASSESGRVREQYF TGCGCCAGCAGTGAGTCAGGGAGGGTAAGGGAGCAGTACTTC
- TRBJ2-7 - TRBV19 CASSVGVEYEQYF TGTGCCAGTAGTGTGGGGGTGGAGTACGAGCAGTACTTC
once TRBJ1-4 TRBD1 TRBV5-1 CASSARQGPATNEKLFF TGCGCCAGCAGCGCACGACAGGGGCCAGCAACTAATGAAAAACTGTTTTTT
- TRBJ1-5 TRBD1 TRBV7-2 CASSRDSSNQPQHF TGTGCCAGCAGTCGGGACAGTAGCAATCAGCCCCAGCATTTT
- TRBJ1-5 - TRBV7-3 CASSLPHRVGQPQHF TGTGCCAGCAGCTTACCCCACAGGGTTGGTCAGCCCCAGCATTTT
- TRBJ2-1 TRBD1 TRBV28 CASRGPEGASYNEQFF TGTGCCAGCAGGGGGCCAGAGGGGGCCTCCTACAATGAGCAGTTCTTC
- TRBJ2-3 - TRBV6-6 CASRLYGGHTDTQYF TGTGCCAGTCGTCTCTATGGCGGGCACACAGATACGCAGTATTTT
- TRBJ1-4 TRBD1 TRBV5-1 CASSPPTGTGGEKLFF TGCGCCAGCAGCCCCCCAACAGGGACAGGGGGAGAAAAACTGTTTTTT
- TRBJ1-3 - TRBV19 CASSIKVRGFLSGNTIYF TGTGCCAGTAGTATAAAAGTCAGGGGCTTCCTCTCTGGAAACACCATATATTTT
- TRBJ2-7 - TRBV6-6 CASSYSWGPGYEQYF TGTGCCAGCAGTTACTCATGGGGGCCCGGCTACGAGCAGTACTTC
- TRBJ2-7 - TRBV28 CASSVVAVPYEQYF TGTGCCAGCAGTGTGGTAGCGGTACCCTACGAGCAGTACTTC
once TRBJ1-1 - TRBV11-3 CASSSGRLRIPEAFF TGTGCCAGCAGCTCTGGGAGGCTTCGAATCCCTGAAGCTTTCTTT
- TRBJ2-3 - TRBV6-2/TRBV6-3 CASSFRPQDKRDTQYF TGTGCCAGCAGTTTCCGGCCGCAGGACAAGCGGGATACGCAGTATTTT
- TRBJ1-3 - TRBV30 CAWSVGNTIYF TGTGCCTGGAGTGTTGGAAACACCATATATTTT
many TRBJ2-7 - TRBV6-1 CASSEEGSVYEQYF TGTGCCAGCAGTGAAGAGGGTAGCGTCTACGAGCAGTACTTC